One sample yielded the 3 T cell receptor beta chains listed below, sequenced in a study of cytomegalovirus exposure and HLA in healthy donors. The PCR had 60 Vbeta and 13 Jbeta primers. The data were produced by immunoSEQ multiplex PCR, yet TCRdb's version contains in-frame clones alone and is incomplete. The sample includes 95,000 to 100,000 clones, 70% to 80% of them seen just once. Sequencing input: PBMCs. The receptors come from a man aged 55-75 years in good health and CMV-seropositive.

J is TRBJ2-7 and V is TRBV6-5; TRBD2 matches 8 bases. Germline trimming cut 5 bases from V and 1 base from J; bases unmatched to any gene: 7. The CDR3 runs 15 residues. Germline V gene sequence: CDR1 MNHEY, CDR2 SVGAGI. The CDR3 nucleotides are TGTGCCAGCAGTCGGGGGGGGTCCCGGTCCTACGAGCAGTACTTC. It codes for CASSRGGSRSYEQYF.

The rearrangement uses TRBV9 and TRBJ2-5; 10 positions match TRBD1. Germline CDR1 and CDR2: SGDLS and YYNGEE. The CDR3 has 15 residues. The V and J ends lost 4 bases and 4 bases, in that order; junction bases with no gene match: 7. The CDR3 DNA reads TGTGCCAGCAGCTTTCGACAGGGGGCGGGAGAGACCCAGTACTTC. Translation: CASSFRQGAGETQYF. Using reference TRBV9 and TRBJ2-5 for the parts outside the CDR3, the full variable domain is DSGVTQTPKHLITATGQRVTLRCSPRSGDLSVYWYQQSLDQGLQFLIQYYNGEERAKGNILERFSAQQFPDLHSELNLSSLELGDSALYFCASSFRQGAGETQYFGPGTRLLVL.

The chain recombines TRBV4-3 with TRBJ1-4; D remains ambiguous. This CDR3 is built from 15 residues. V lost 4 bases and J lost 2, with 11 bases in between. In germline, CDR1 is LGHNA, CDR2 YSLEER. The CDR3 loop reads CASSPLRETNEKLFF. The CDR3 DNA reads TGCGCCAGCAGCCCCCTGAGGGAGACTAATGAAAAACTGTTTTTT.